This T cell receptor beta chain was identified during a study of blood T cell repertoires in COVID-19. TCRdb's table, derived via immunoSEQ multiplex PCR, lists solely in-frame clones and lacks some. The sample yields fewer than 200,000 clones, less than 90% seen once. What was sequenced was peripheral blood. This clonotype originated in a man aged 55-75 years with acute or convalescent COVID-19.

CDR3 region: CASGTPGDTQYF. The CDR3 DNA reads as TGTGCCAGCGGGACTCCCGGGGATACGCAGTATTTT. The V gene is TRBV2, the J gene TRBJ2-3; D may be TRBD2 (6 bases). The CDR3 consists of 12 residues. V was pared by 8 bases and J by 6 bases, with 12 bases between. Germline V CDR1 and CDR2: SNHLY, FYNNEI.